Below, 30 T cell receptor beta chains from the same sample are listed, as sequenced in a study of cytomegalovirus exposure and HLA in healthy donors. Sequenced by immunoSEQ multiplex PCR; TCRdb stores in-frame clones only, minus some. In the table there are roughly 47,000 clones, 93% of which are singletons. Sequencing input: PBMCs. These receptors were obtained from a woman aged 18 to 35 in good health and CMV-seronegative.

V usage is TRBV28 and J usage is TRBJ2-7; 8 nucleotides align to TRBD2. The CDR3 sequence is 15 residues long. The V and J ends lost 4 bases and 0 bases, in that order; junction bases with no gene match: 5. The V gene's germline CDR1 is MDHEN and CDR2 SYDVKM. This chain's CDR3 is CASSSAAGGSYEQYF. The CDR3 coding sequence is TGTGCCAGCAGTTCCGCGGCGGGAGGCTCCTACGAGCAGTACTTC.

The rearrangement links TRBV15 to TRBJ1-5; weak D call: TRBD1 (6 bases). Per the germline V gene, CDR1 is LNHNV and CDR2 is YYDKDF (reference sequence). The CDR3 loop spans 18 amino acids. The V and J ends lost 3 bases and 0 bases respectively, with 18 bases between them. The CDR3: CATSSTRTALYSNQPQHF. The CDR3 DNA is TGTGCCACCAGCAGCACTCGGACAGCCCTGTATAGCAATCAGCCCCAGCATTTT.

The chain uses TRBV27 and TRBJ1-2; possibly TRBD1 for D (6 bases). V was clipped by 5 bases and J by 6 bases, with 13 bases between them. Germline V lookup: CDR1 MNHEY, CDR2 SMNVEV (reference sequence). The CDR3 is 13 residues long. The CDR3 here is CASSTQGINGYTF. The CDR3 nucleotides read TGTGCCAGCAGTACACAGGGAATAAATGGCTACACCTTC.

The chain has TRBV5-4 and TRBJ2-1; a weak D match, TRBD2 (6 bases). This CDR3 is built from 17 residues. The germline gives CDR1 SGHNT, CDR2 YYREEE (reference sequence). V lost 2 bases to trimming and J lost 0 bases, with 15 bases between them. CDR3 sequence: CASSFPGTFSSYNEQFF. The CDR3, as DNA: TGTGCCAGCAGCTTTCCCGGGACTTTCAGCTCCTACAATGAGCAGTTCTTC.

The rearrangement joins TRBV19 to TRBJ2-4, with D possibly TRBD1 on 5 matching bases. Germline V CDR1 and CDR2: LNHDA, SQIVND (reference sequence). V shed 7 bases and J shed 2 bases, with 18 bases lying between them. This CDR3 is built from 16 residues. In DNA form, the CDR3 reads TGTGCCAGTATCCGACAGTTTCTAGATCCCAAAAACATTCAGTACTTC. This codes for CASIRQFLDPKNIQYF.

This clone showed up just once. V gene TRBV7-3 combines with J gene TRBJ2-2; TRBD2 matches at 8 bases. J lost 7 bases, V lost 5 bases, and 12 bases had no gene match. The CDR3 covers 16 residues. The germline V gene has CDR1 SGHTA and CDR2 FQGTGA. CDR3 nucleotide sequence: TGTGCCAGCAGCCGGGAGGGGGGGCGACGCGGCGGGGAGCTGTTTTTT. It is translated as CASSREGGRRGGELFF.

A remark on this clone: The same CDR3 also results from other DNA sequences found in this sample. V and J are TRBV28 and TRBJ1-2; D gene unclear. The CDR3 runs to 15 residues. Trimming left V 2 bases short and J 11 bases short, with 21 bases between. CDR1 and CDR2 from the germline V gene are MDHEN and SYDVKM. CDR3 amino acids: CASSLAGAAFFGYTF. CDR3 in DNA: TGTGCCAGCAGTTTAGCGGGTGCTGCGTTTTTTGGGTACACCTTC.

The V call is TRBV19, the J call TRBJ2-3, with 9 bases aligning to TRBD2. Per germline, CDR1 LNHDA and CDR2 SQIVND (reference sequence). The CDR3 consists of 17 residues. The trim removed 4 bases at V and 0 bases at J, leaving 8 bases unmatched. CDR3 protein: CASSTTSGYTSTDTQYF. DNA for the CDR3: TGTGCCAGTAGTACGACTAGCGGTTACACTAGCACAGATACGCAGTATTTT.

The rearrangement joins TRBV5-5 to TRBJ2-7; 7 nucleotides line up with TRBD1. J lost 2 bases, V lost 2 bases, and 10 bases had no gene match. CDR3 length equals 16 residues. Germline V gene sequence: CDR1 SGHKS, CDR2 YYEKEE (reference sequence). The CDR3 DNA reads as TGTGCCAGCAGCTTAGATTACAGGGGCCAGCCCTACGAGCAGTACTTC. As protein: CASSLDYRGQPYEQYF.

This sequence joins TRBV14 and TRBJ2-1; no clear D. The CDR3 is 14 amino acids. In germline, CDR1 is SGHDN, CDR2 FVKESK. Trimming stripped 1 base from V and 3 bases from J, with 7 bases between. The CDR3: CASSQVKLYNEQFF. The CDR3 DNA follows: TGTGCCAGCAGCCAAGTAAAGCTCTACAATGAGCAGTTCTTC. Full variable domain (missing parts from reference TRBV14 and TRBJ2-1): EAGVTQFPSHSVIEKGQTVTLRCDPISGHDNLYWYRRVMGKEIKFLLHFVKESKQDESGMPNNRFLAERTGGTYSTLKVQPAELEDSGVYFCASSQVKLYNEQFFGPGTRLTVL.

The chain combines TRBV30 with TRBJ2-3; 7 nucleotides align to TRBD1. The CDR3 is made up of 15 amino acids. Germline trimming cut 2 bases from V and 6 bases from J; bases unmatched to any gene: 11. Germline CDR1 GTSNPN, CDR2 SVGIG (reference sequence). DNA of the CDR3: TGTGCCTGGAGTACCGGGACAGTGGTTTCCGATACGCAGTATTTT. This codes for CAWSTGTVVSDTQYF.

The rearrangement links TRBV5-1 to TRBJ2-7, with 9 bases fitting TRBD2. With 4 bases clipped from V and 5 bases from J, the junction kept 13 bases outside the gene matches. The CDR3 sequence is 16 residues long. Germline lookup yields CDR1 SGHRS and CDR2 YFSETQ. The CDR3 DNA reads TGCGCCAGCAGCCTCCGACTTAGCGGGAGTTCAGACGAGCAGTACTTC. This gives the protein CASSLRLSGSSDEQYF.

The V and J genes are TRBV18 and TRBJ1-4, with TRBD1 as a possible D gene (5 bases). The V end was cut by 3 bases, the J end by 8 bases, with 16 bases between. The CDR3 is made up of 15 amino acids. The germline V gene has CDR1 KGHSH and CDR2 LQKENI. The DNA for the CDR3 is TGTGCCAGCTCACCTCAACTGCGGGGGGAAGAAAAACTGTTTTTT. It encodes CASSPQLRGEEKLFF.

V gene TRBV18 combines with J gene TRBJ2-2; 7 bases match TRBD1. The V gene end was trimmed by 5 bases and the J gene end by 6 bases; junction bases not matched to a gene: 12. This CDR3 is built from 16 residues. Germline lookup yields CDR1 KGHSH and CDR2 LQKENI. CDR3 coding DNA: TGTGCCAGCTCATCCCGGGACAGCAAGTCCCCCGGGGAGCTGTTTTTT. Amino acids: CASSSRDSKSPGELFF.

By share, this clone counts as medium-sized. V usage is TRBV6-4 and J usage is TRBJ2-5; no definite D call. CDR3 length: 13 residues. Germline loops: CDR1 MRHNA, CDR2 SNTAGT. Trimming pared 0 bases from V and 5 bases from J, leaving 7 bases between. CDR3 DNA sequence: TGTGCCAGCAGTGACTCAGCCCACGAGACCCAGTACTTC. This codes for CASSDSAHETQYF.

This chain joins TRBV7-8 and TRBJ2-7; 7 bases agree with TRBD1. This CDR3 has 14 amino acids. The V gene's germline CDR1 is SGHVS and CDR2 FQNEAQ. V dropped 4 bases and J dropped 3; count of bases not matched to a gene: 6. In DNA form, the CDR3 reads TGTGCCAGCAGCTCCGGGACAGACTACTACGAGCAGTACTTC. Translated, it gives CASSSGTDYYEQYF.

This chain connects TRBV25-1 to TRBJ1-1; weak D call: TRBD1 (6 bases). The V gene's germline CDR1 is MGHDK and CDR2 SYGVNS. There are 14 residues in the CDR3. Trimming cost V 6 bases and J 4 bases, with 15 bases left between them. The chain's CDR3 is CASSRDTGGTEAFF. The DNA of the CDR3 is TGTGCCAGCAGCCGGGACACGGGGGGCACTGAAGCTTTCTTT.

This CDR3 is CASSSDRGQETQYF. In nucleotides, the CDR3 is TGTGCCAGCAGTTCGGACAGGGGGCAAGAGACCCAGTACTTC. The chain couples TRBV6-5 to TRBJ2-5, with 10 bases fitting TRBD1. Germline-derived CDR1 and CDR2 are MNHEY and SVGAGI. The CDR3 consists of 14 residues. The J segment lost 2 bases and the V segment lost 4 bases, leaving 1 base of the junction unmatched.

The genes are TRBV7-3 and TRBJ2-2; D perhaps matches TRBD2 (6 bases). The germline V gene encodes CDR1 SGHTA and CDR2 FQGTGA. Trimming removed 1 base at V and 0 bases at J, with 9 bases between. CDR3 length: 16 amino acids. The CDR3 spells CASSLSPGANTGELFF. The CDR3 DNA follows: TGTGCCAGCAGCTTAAGTCCGGGGGCGAACACCGGGGAGCTGTTTTTT.

The J gene is TRBJ2-1, the V gene TRBV27; possibly TRBD1 for D (6 bases). Germline V CDR1 and CDR2: MNHEY, SMNVEV (reference sequence). V gave up 6 bases and J gave up 6 bases, with 18 bases separating them. The CDR3 is 15 residues long. In nucleotides, the CDR3 is TGTGCCAGCAGGCCCCAAGGGGGAGTGGGCAATGAGCAGTTCTTC. Translating gives CASRPQGGVGNEQFF.

The chain carries TRBV7-9 and TRBJ2-3; no definite D call. Deletions cut 5 bases from V and 2 bases from J, with 14 bases between. The germline CDR1 and CDR2 sequences are SEHNR and FQNEAQ (reference sequence). The CDR3 is 15 amino acids. Here the CDR3 reads CASSGWKQTTDTQYF. The CDR3, as DNA: TGTGCCAGCAGCGGATGGAAACAGACCACAGATACGCAGTATTTT.

The chain links TRBV28 to TRBJ2-5; TRBD2 aligns across 10 bases. The CDR3 has 15 residues. Trimming took 8 bases from V and 10 from J; bases not matched to a gene: 16. The germline V gene has CDR1 MDHEN and CDR2 SYDVKM. CDR3 coding DNA: TGTGCCAGCCAACCGAAGAGGCTAGCGGGGGACGGCCAGTACTTC. This gives the protein CASQPKRLAGDGQYF. Together with reference TRBV28 and TRBJ2-5, the CDR3 gives the full variable domain: DVKVTQSSRYLVKRTGEKVFLECVQDMDHENMFWYRQDPGLGLRLIYFSYDVKMKEKGDIPEGYSVSREKKERFSLILESASTNQTSMYLCASQPKRLAGDGQYFGPGTRLLVL.

This chain links TRBV9 with TRBJ2-7; 10 bases are a match to TRBD2. Trimming cost V 3 bases and J 4 bases; bases outside gene matches: 4. Per the germline V gene, CDR1 is SGDLS and CDR2 is YYNGEE. CDR3 length: 14 amino acids. CDR3 nucleotides: TGTGCCAGCAGCGAAGGACTAGCGGATTACGAGCAGTACTTC. Its translation is CASSEGLADYEQYF.

This sequence joins TRBV30 and TRBJ2-5; the match to TRBD1 covers 8 bases. The length of the CDR3 is 15 residues. Losses at the gene ends were 0 bases for V and 3 bases for J; bases not matched to a gene: 6. Germline lookup yields CDR1 GTSNPN and CDR2 SVGIG (reference sequence). The CDR3 sequence is CAWSVRTGWEETQYF. Written as DNA, the CDR3 is TGTGCCTGGAGTGTACGGACAGGGTGGGAAGAGACCCAGTACTTC.

The V and J genes are TRBV10-2 and TRBJ1-5, with D possibly TRBD1 on 5 matching bases. CDR1 and CDR2 (germline): WSHSY, SAAADI. CDR3 length: 15 amino acids. Trimming pared 0 bases from V and 7 bases from J, leaving 13 bases between. The CDR3 region has the DNA TGCGCCAGCAGTGAGTCGGGGCCCTGGCGCCAGCCCCAGCATTTT. Protein: CASSESGPWRQPQHF.

The V call is TRBV28, the J call TRBJ1-2, with 7 bases identical to TRBD1. Trimming cost V 6 bases and J 1 base; bases outside gene matches: 5. Germline lookup yields CDR1 MDHEN and CDR2 SYDVKM. The CDR3 runs 14 residues. CDR3 DNA sequence: TGTGCCAGCAGAGCAACAGGGGTTAACTATGGCTACACCTTC. This codes for CASRATGVNYGYTF.

The rearrangement joins TRBV4-2 to TRBJ1-1; 12 bases are shared with TRBD1. J gave up 3 bases and V 1 base, and 0 bases lay outside the gene matches. This CDR3 region has 15 residues. CDR1 is LGHNA and CDR2 is YNFKEQ in the germline V gene. CDR3 DNA: TGTGCCAGCAGCCAAGGGGACAGGGGGCACACTGAAGCTTTCTTT. Amino acid sequence: CASSQGDRGHTEAFF.

This chain joins TRBV27 and TRBJ2-7; the D gene is possibly TRBD1 (5 bases). Trimming removed 6 bases from V and 5 bases from J, with 17 bases in between. In germline, CDR1 is MNHEY, CDR2 SMNVEV (reference sequence). CDR3 length equals 14 residues. This CDR3 reads CASSPAAAGHEQYF. In DNA, the CDR3 is TGTGCCAGCAGCCCGGCGGCGGCAGGGCACGAGCAGTACTTC.

This chain connects TRBV9 to TRBJ1-5; D ambiguous. V lost 3 bases and J 4 bases, leaving 11 bases between the germline ends. The germline CDR1 and CDR2 sequences are SGDLS and YYNGEE. The CDR3 covers 14 residues. The CDR3 loop is CASSAGTENQPQHF. Here the CDR3 DNA reads TGTGCCAGCAGCGCGGGAACAGAGAATCAGCCCCAGCATTTT.

This chain joins TRBV6-1 and TRBJ2-1, with 7 bases that match TRBD1. The V gene's germline CDR1 is MNHNS and CDR2 SASEGT. V shed 1 base, J shed 4 bases, and the junction held 7 bases outside the gene matches. This CDR3 has 16 residues. Here the CDR3 reads CASSEGQGTVYNEQFF. DNA for the CDR3: TGTGCCAGCAGTGAAGGCCAGGGGACAGTATACAATGAGCAGTTCTTC.